Listed here are 20 T cell receptor beta chains from one sample, sequenced in a study of Tregs in tolerant kidney transplant recipients. Libraries were prepared by immunoSEQ multiplex PCR; TCRdb keeps only in-frame clonotypes and omits some of them. The repertoire has 100,000 to 150,000 clones, 85% to 95% of them found once; the top ten carry more than 0.45%. Sequencing used CD4+ T cells from blood. The receptors were gathered from a human donor in good health.

This clone appeared a single time. The chain combines TRBV9 with TRBJ2-3; the match to TRBD2 covers 13 bases. Per the germline V gene, CDR1 is SGDLS and CDR2 is YYNGEE. Trimming at V came to 2 bases and at J to 8 bases, leaving 8 bases not matched to a gene. This CDR3 is built from 16 residues. The CDR3 protein is CASSVTSGRAFGTQYF. The CDR3 DNA sequence: TGTGCCAGCAGCGTCACTAGCGGGAGGGCCTTTGGTACGCAGTATTTT.

The gene calls are TRBV19 and TRBJ2-2; the D is unclear. CDR1 is LNHDA, CDR2 SQIVND, per germline (reference sequence). V gave up 1 base and J gave up 3 bases, with 9 bases separating them. This CDR3 region has 15 residues. CDR3 coding DNA: TGTGCCAGTAGTATAGGAGGCAGCTACACCGGGGAGCTGTTTTTT. Translation: CASSIGGSYTGELFF.

The chain combines TRBV29-1 with TRBJ1-4; 7 bases agree with TRBD1. The CDR3 is made up of 15 amino acids. Trimming took 4 bases from V and 4 from J; bases not matched to a gene: 9. Germline values: CDR1 SQVTM, CDR2 ANQGSEA. CDR3 in amino acids: CSVATHRGSNEKLFF. CDR3 DNA: TGCAGCGTTGCCACTCACAGGGGAAGTAATGAAAAACTGTTTTTT.

A single count supports this clone. The chain couples TRBV7-2 to TRBJ2-3, with 7 bases aligning to TRBD1. The V segment lost 3 bases and the J segment 4 bases; nucleotides outside the gene matches: 7. The CDR3 length is 15 residues. CDR1 is SGHTA, CDR2 FQGNSA, per germline. CDR3 DNA: TGTGCCAGCAGCTTCCAAGGGGGCGCGGCAGATACGCAGTATTTT. This translates into CASSFQGGAADTQYF.

The gene calls are TRBV4-2 and TRBJ2-1, with 9 bases identical to TRBD2. The ends lost 3 bases at V and 0 bases at J; junction bases unmatched: 3. Germline V gene lookup returns CDR1 LGHNA and CDR2 YNFKEQ. CDR3 length: 16 residues. The CDR3 protein is CASSQASGTSYNEQFF. CDR3 nucleotides: TGTGCCAGCAGCCAGGCTAGCGGGACCTCCTACAATGAGCAGTTCTTC.

The rearrangement joins TRBV4-2 to TRBJ2-1, with 12 bases lining up with TRBD2. Germline CDR1 reads LGHNA; CDR2 reads YNFKEQ. The junction had 10 bases not matched to a gene; V was cut back by 2 bases and J by 2 bases. The CDR3 is 19 residues long. In DNA form, the CDR3 reads TGTGCCAGCAGCCAATTTACTAGCGGGGGGCCGGTGCCCTACAATGAGCAGTTCTTC. Its protein is CASSQFTSGGPVPYNEQFF.

For the CDR3, the DNA is TGTGCCAGCAGCTTGCGGGCTAGCGGGGTAGATACGCAGTATTTT. Protein sequence: CASSLRASGVDTQYF. The rearrangement joins TRBV5-4 to TRBJ2-3; 9 bases match TRBD2. V was pared by 1 base and J by 5 bases, with 5 bases of the junction left unmatched. This CDR3 spans 15 amino acids. Germline loops: CDR1 SGHNT, CDR2 YYREEE (reference sequence). Full variable domain (rest looked up from reference TRBV5-4 and TRBJ2-3): ETGVTQSPTHLIKTRGQQVTLRCSSQSGHNTVSWYQQALGQGPQFIFQYYREEENGRGNFPPRFSGLQFPNYSSELNVNALELDDSALYLCASSLRASGVDTQYFGPGTRLTVL.

This clone showed up just once. This chain links TRBV18 with TRBJ2-3, with 7 bases aligning to TRBD2. V lost 4 bases to trimming and J lost 1 base; unmatched junction nucleotides: 14. Germline CDR1 is KGHSH and CDR2 is LQKENI. This CDR3 spans 18 amino acids. CDR3 sequence: CASSHGGRTLVGTDTQYF. In nucleotides, the CDR3 is TGTGCCAGCTCACACGGCGGGAGAACACTCGTGGGCACAGATACGCAGTATTTT. The full variable domain, rest sourced from reference TRBV18 and TRBJ2-3, is NAGVMQNPRHLVRRRGQEARLRCSPMKGHSHVYWYRQLPEEGLKFMVYLQKENIIDESGMPKERFSAEFPKEGPSILRIQQVVRGDSAAYFCASSHGGRTLVGTDTQYFGPGTRLTVL.

The J gene is TRBJ1-5, the V gene TRBV19, with a tentative D call TRBD1 (6 bases). V lost 1 base, J lost 7 bases, and 14 bases lay in between. The V gene's germline CDR1 is LNHDA and CDR2 SQIVND (reference sequence). The CDR3 consists of 15 residues. The CDR3 DNA is TGTGCCAGTAGTATAGTCCCGGGAGGGGGACAGCCCCAGCATTTT. Translation gives CASSIVPGGGQPQHF.

The rearrangement joins TRBV29-1 to TRBJ1-6, with D possibly matching TRBD1 (5 bases). The ends were cut back, 4 bases at V and 7 bases at J, with 11 bases in the middle. The germline CDR1 and CDR2 sequences are SQVTM and ANQGSEA. This CDR3 is 13 amino acids long. The CDR3 region is CSVGVGGNSPLHF. The DNA of the CDR3 is TGCAGCGTTGGTGTGGGGGGGAATTCACCCCTCCACTTT.

The rearrangement links TRBV5-6 to TRBJ2-1; maybe TRBD2 (6 bases). CDR3 length: 17 residues. Germline CDR1 reads SGHDT; CDR2 reads YYEEEE. V lost 4 bases and J 0 bases, leaving 17 bases between the germline ends. This chain's CDR3 is CASSPVSGWSSYNEQFF. In DNA, the CDR3 is TGTGCCAGCAGCCCCGTAAGCGGGTGGAGCTCCTACAATGAGCAGTTCTTC.

The chain couples TRBV29-1 to TRBJ2-7; D may be TRBD1 or TRBD2 (6 bases each). Trimming pared 3 bases from V and 6 bases from J, leaving 24 bases between. The CDR3 contains 16 residues. Per the germline V gene, CDR1 is SQVTM and CDR2 is ANQGSEA. As DNA, the CDR3 is TGCAGCGTTGAGTCCCCTTCTGGGGGGCGAAGGGGCGAGCAGTACTTC. Amino acids: CSVESPSGGRRGEQYF.

V usage is TRBV19 and J usage is TRBJ2-7; TRBD2 matches at 11 bases. Germline V CDR1 and CDR2: LNHDA, SQIVND (reference sequence). The trim removed 5 bases at V and 3 bases at J, leaving 9 bases unmatched. CDR3 length: 16 amino acids. Here the CDR3 DNA reads TGTGCCAGTAGTCCCCGCACCGGGACTAGCGGCTACGAGCAGTACTTC. It is translated as CASSPRTGTSGYEQYF.

This rearrangement joins TRBV7-2 to TRBJ1-5; D is uncertain. V lost 1 base, J lost 1 base, and 11 bases lay in between. This CDR3 comprises 16 residues. CDR1 and CDR2 (germline): SGHTA, FQGNSA. CDR3 residues: CASSLGQVLSNQPQHF. The CDR3 DNA sequence: TGTGCCAGCAGCTTAGGGCAGGTGCTGAGCAATCAGCCCCAGCATTTT.

The V and J genes are TRBV6-1 and TRBJ2-7, with D hard to call. Germline CDR1 reads MNHNS; CDR2 reads SASEGT. V dropped 4 bases and J dropped 4 bases, with 5 bases sitting between them. CDR3 length: 11 residues. The CDR3 bases are TGTGCCAGCAGTGCGAGTTACGAGCAGTACTTC. This gives the protein CASSASYEQYF.

The chain recombines TRBV6-1 with TRBJ2-3; possible D gene TRBD1, 6 bases. CDR3 length: 15 amino acids. The V and J ends lost 11 bases and 2 bases respectively, with 20 bases between them. The germline V gene encodes CDR1 MNHNS and CDR2 SASEGT. The CDR3 bases are TGTGCCGCCAGCCCCCGGGCAGGGGCCACAGATACGCAGTATTTT. Translation: CAASPRAGATDTQYF.

CDR3 nucleotide sequence: TGTGCCAGCAGTGGCCGCCTTAACTATGGCTACACCTTC. It encodes CASSGRLNYGYTF. The chain uses TRBV2 and TRBJ1-2; D remains ambiguous. The V end was cut by 4 bases, the J end by 1 base, with 7 bases between. Germline V gene data show CDR1 as SNHLY and CDR2 as FYNNEI. The CDR3 length is 13 residues.

The rearrangement joins TRBV7-9 to TRBJ1-2; weak D call: TRBD1 (6 bases). Trimming stripped 3 bases from V and 8 bases from J, with 10 bases between. The CDR3 runs to 12 residues. CDR1 and CDR2 (germline): SEHNR, FQNEAQ (reference sequence). CDR3 sequence: CASSFNRDGYTF. As DNA, the CDR3 is TGTGCCAGCAGCTTTAACAGGGACGGCTACACCTTC.

The J gene is TRBJ1-2, the V gene TRBV6-1; weak D call: TRBD1 (6 bases). The V gene lost 8 bases and the J gene lost 3 bases, with 16 bases spanning the gap. Germline CDR1 reads MNHNS; CDR2 reads SASEGT. The CDR3 has 14 residues. CDR3 in amino acids: CASRLQGTYYGYTF. As DNA, the CDR3 is TGTGCCAGCCGCTTACAGGGTACTTACTATGGCTACACCTTC.

This clone was picked up a small number of times. The CDR3 sequence: CASSLTGQGDTEAFF. The DNA for the CDR3 is TGCGCCAGCAGCCTGACAGGTCAGGGGGACACTGAAGCTTTCTTT. The chain links TRBV5-1 to TRBJ1-1; TRBD1 matches at 7 bases. V gave up 4 bases and J gave up 3 bases; unmatched junction bases: 9. Germline CDR1 and CDR2: SGHRS and YFSETQ. The CDR3 runs 15 residues.